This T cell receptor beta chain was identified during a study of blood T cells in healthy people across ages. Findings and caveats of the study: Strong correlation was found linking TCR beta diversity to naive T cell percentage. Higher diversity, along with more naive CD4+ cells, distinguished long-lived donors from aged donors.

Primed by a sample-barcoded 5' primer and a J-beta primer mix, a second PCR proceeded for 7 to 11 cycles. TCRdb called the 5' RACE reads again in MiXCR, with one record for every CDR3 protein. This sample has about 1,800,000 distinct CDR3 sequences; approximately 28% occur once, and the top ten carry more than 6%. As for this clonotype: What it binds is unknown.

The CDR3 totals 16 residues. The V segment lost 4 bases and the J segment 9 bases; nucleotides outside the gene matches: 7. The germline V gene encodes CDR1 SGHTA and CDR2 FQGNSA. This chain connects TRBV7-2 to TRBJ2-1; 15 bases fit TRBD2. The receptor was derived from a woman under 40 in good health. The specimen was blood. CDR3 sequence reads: CASSSGLAGGFVEQFF. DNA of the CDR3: TGTGCCAGCAGCTCAGGACTAGCGGGAGGGTTCGTTGAGCAGTTCTTC.